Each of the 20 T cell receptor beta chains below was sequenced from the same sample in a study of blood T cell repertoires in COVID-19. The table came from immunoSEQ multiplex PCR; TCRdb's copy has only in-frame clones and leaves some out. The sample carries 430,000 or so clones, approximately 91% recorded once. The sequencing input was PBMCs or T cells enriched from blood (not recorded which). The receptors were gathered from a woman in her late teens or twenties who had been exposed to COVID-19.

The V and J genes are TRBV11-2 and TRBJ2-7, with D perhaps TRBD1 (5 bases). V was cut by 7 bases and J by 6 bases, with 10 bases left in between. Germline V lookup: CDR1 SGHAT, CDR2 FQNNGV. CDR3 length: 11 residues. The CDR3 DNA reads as TGTGCCAGCAATAATCAGGGCGAGCAGTACTTC. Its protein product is CASNNQGEQYF. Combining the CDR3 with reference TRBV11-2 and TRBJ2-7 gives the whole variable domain EAGVAQSPRYKIIEKRQSVAFWCNPISGHATLYWYQQILGQGPKLLIQFQNNGVVDDSQLPKDRFSAERLKGVDSTLKIQPAKLEDSAVYLCASNNQGEQYFGPGTRLTVT.

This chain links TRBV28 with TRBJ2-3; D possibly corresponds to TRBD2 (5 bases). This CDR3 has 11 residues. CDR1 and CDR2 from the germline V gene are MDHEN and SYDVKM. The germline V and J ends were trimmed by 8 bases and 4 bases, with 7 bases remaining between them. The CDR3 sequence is CASWEPDTQYF. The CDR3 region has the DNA TGTGCCAGCTGGGAGCCAGATACGCAGTATTTT.

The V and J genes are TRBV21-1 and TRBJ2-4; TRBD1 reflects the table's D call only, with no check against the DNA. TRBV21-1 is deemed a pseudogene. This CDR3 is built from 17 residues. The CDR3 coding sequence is TGTGCCAGCAGCGCCCAACAGGGGGTGTCGGCCAAAAACATTCAGTACTTC. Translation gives CASSAQQGVSAKNIQYF.

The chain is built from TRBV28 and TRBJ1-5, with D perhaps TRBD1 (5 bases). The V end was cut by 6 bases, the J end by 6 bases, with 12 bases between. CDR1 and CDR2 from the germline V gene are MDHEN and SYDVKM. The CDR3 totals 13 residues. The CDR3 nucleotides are TGTGCCAGCAGAGAAGGGGAAGGTCAGCCCCAGCATTTT. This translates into CASREGEGQPQHF.

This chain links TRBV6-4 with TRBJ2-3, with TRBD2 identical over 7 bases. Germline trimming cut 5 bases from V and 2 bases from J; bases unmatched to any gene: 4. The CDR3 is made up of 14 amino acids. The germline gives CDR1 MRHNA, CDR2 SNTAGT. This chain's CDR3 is CASSRGLYTDTQYF. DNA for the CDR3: TGTGCCAGCAGTAGGGGACTATACACAGATACGCAGTATTTT.

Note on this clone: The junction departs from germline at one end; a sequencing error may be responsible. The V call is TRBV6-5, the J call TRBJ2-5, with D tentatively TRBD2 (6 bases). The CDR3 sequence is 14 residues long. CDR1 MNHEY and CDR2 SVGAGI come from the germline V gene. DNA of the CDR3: TGTGCCAGCAGGTTAGGGACTCATCAAGAGAGCCAGTACTTC. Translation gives CASRLGTHQESQYF.

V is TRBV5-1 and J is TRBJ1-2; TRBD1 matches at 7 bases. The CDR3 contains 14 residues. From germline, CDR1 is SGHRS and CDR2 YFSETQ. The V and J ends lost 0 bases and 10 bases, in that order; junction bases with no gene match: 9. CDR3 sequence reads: CASSLAGRGEYYTF. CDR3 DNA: TGCGCCAGCAGCTTGGCCGGCAGGGGGGAGTACTACACCTTC.

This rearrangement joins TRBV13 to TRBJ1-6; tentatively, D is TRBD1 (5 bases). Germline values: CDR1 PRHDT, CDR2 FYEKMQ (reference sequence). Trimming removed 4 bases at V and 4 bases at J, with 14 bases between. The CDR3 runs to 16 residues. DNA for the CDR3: TGTGCCAGCAGCTCCGGTGGGGCGGAATATAATTCACCCCTCCACTTT. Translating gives CASSSGGAEYNSPLHF.

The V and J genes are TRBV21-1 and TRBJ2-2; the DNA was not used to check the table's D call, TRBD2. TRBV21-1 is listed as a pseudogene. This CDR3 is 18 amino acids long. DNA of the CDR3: TGTGCCAGCAGCAATGGGGGAGGACTAGCGGGAAGTACCGGGGAGCTGTTTTTT. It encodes CASSNGGGLAGSTGELFF.

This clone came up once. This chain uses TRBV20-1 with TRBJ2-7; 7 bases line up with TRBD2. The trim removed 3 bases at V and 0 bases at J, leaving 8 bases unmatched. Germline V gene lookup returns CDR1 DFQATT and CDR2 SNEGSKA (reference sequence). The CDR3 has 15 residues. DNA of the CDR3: TGCAGTGCTAGTAACCCTAGCGGCTCCTCCTACGAGCAGTACTTC. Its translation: CSASNPSGSSYEQYF.

The CDR3 bases are TGTGCCAGCAGCTTAGGCGGGGCCTCTTTGAATGAGCAGTTCTTC. As protein: CASSLGGASLNEQFF. This chain links TRBV7-3 with TRBJ2-1; tentatively, D is TRBD2 (6 bases). Trimming shortened V by 2 bases and J by 7 bases, and 15 bases separated the two germline ends. The CDR3 sequence is 15 residues long. Germline values: CDR1 SGHTA, CDR2 FQGTGA. Complete variable domain (other parts from reference TRBV7-3 and TRBJ2-1): GAGVSQTPSNKVTEKGKYVELRCDPISGHTALYWYRQSLGQGPEFLIYFQGTGAADDSGLPNDRFFAVRPEGSVSTLKIQRTERGDSAVYLCASSLGGASLNEQFFGPGTRLTVL.

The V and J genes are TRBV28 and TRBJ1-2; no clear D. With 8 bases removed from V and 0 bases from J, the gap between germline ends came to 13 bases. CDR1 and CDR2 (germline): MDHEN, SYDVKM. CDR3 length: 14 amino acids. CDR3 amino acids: CASFEPSPNYGYTF. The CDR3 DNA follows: TGTGCCAGCTTTGAGCCTTCCCCTAACTATGGCTACACCTTC.

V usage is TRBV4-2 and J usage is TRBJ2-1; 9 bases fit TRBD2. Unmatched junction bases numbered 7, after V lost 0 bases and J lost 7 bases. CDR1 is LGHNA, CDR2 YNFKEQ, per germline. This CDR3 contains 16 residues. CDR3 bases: TGTGCCAGCAGCCAAGATGCGGGAGGGCCTTTGAATGAGCAGTTCTTC. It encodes CASSQDAGGPLNEQFF.

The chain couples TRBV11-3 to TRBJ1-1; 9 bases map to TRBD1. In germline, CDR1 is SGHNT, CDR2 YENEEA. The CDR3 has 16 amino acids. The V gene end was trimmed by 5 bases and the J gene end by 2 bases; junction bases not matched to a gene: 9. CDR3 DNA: TGTGCCAGCAGCCAAGGGACAGGGAAAACTAACACTGAAGCTTTCTTT. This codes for CASSQGTGKTNTEAFF.

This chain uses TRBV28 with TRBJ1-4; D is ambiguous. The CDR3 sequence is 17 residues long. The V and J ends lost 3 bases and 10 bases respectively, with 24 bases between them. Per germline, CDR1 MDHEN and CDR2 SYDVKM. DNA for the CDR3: TGTGCCAGCAGTTTTCCCCGACCCCCGAGTACAGCGGGAAAACTGTTTTTT. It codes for CASSFPRPPSTAGKLFF. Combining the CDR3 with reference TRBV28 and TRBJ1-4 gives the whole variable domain DVKVTQSSRYLVKRTGEKVFLECVQDMDHENMFWYRQDPGLGLRLIYFSYDVKMKEKGDIPEGYSVSREKKERFSLILESASTNQTSMYLCASSFPRPPSTAGKLFFGSGTQLSVL.

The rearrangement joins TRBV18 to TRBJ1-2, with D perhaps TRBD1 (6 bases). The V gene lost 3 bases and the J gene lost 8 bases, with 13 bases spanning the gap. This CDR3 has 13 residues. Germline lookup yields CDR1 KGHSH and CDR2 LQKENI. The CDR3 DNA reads TGTGCCAGCTCACCGCGACAGGATCAGGGCTACACCTTC. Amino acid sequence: CASSPRQDQGYTF. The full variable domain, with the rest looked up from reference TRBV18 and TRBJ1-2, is NAGVMQNPRHLVRRRGQEARLRCSPMKGHSHVYWYRQLPEEGLKFMVYLQKENIIDESGMPKERFSAEFPKEGPSILRIQQVVRGDSAAYFCASSPRQDQGYTFGSGTRLTVV.

CDR3 nucleotides: TGTGCCAGCAGCTTAGACGGTCAGGGGCCCTACGAGCAGTACTTC. Protein product: CASSLDGQGPYEQYF. The chain has TRBV11-3 and TRBJ2-7, with D perhaps matching TRBD1 (6 bases). The V end was cut by 0 bases, the J end by 2 bases, with 11 bases between. CDR1 and CDR2 (germline): SGHNT, YENEEA. The CDR3 has 15 residues.

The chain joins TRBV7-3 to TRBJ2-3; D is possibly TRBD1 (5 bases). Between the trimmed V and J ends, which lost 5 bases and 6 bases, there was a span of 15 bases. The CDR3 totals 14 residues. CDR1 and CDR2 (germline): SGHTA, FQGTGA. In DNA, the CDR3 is TGTGCCAGCAGCCCAGGGCGGTCCTGGGATACGCAGTATTTT. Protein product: CASSPGRSWDTQYF.

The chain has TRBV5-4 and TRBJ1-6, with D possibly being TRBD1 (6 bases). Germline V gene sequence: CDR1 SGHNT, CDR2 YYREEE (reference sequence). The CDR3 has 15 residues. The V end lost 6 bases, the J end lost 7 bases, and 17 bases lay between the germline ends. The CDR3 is CASTLAGQKNSPLHF. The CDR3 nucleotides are TGTGCCAGCACCCTAGCAGGACAGAAGAATTCACCCCTCCACTTT. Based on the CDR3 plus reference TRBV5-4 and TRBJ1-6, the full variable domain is ETGVTQSPTHLIKTRGQQVTLRCSSQSGHNTVSWYQQALGQGPQFIFQYYREEENGRGNFPPRFSGLQFPNYSSELNVNALELDDSALYLCASTLAGQKNSPLHFGNGTRLTVT.

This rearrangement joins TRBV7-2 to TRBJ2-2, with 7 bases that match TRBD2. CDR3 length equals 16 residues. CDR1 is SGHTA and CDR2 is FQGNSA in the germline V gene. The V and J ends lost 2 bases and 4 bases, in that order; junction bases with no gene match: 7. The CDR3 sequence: CASSLSSGGSTGELFF. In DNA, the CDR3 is TGTGCCAGCAGCTTATCCTCTGGCGGGAGCACCGGGGAGCTGTTTTTT.